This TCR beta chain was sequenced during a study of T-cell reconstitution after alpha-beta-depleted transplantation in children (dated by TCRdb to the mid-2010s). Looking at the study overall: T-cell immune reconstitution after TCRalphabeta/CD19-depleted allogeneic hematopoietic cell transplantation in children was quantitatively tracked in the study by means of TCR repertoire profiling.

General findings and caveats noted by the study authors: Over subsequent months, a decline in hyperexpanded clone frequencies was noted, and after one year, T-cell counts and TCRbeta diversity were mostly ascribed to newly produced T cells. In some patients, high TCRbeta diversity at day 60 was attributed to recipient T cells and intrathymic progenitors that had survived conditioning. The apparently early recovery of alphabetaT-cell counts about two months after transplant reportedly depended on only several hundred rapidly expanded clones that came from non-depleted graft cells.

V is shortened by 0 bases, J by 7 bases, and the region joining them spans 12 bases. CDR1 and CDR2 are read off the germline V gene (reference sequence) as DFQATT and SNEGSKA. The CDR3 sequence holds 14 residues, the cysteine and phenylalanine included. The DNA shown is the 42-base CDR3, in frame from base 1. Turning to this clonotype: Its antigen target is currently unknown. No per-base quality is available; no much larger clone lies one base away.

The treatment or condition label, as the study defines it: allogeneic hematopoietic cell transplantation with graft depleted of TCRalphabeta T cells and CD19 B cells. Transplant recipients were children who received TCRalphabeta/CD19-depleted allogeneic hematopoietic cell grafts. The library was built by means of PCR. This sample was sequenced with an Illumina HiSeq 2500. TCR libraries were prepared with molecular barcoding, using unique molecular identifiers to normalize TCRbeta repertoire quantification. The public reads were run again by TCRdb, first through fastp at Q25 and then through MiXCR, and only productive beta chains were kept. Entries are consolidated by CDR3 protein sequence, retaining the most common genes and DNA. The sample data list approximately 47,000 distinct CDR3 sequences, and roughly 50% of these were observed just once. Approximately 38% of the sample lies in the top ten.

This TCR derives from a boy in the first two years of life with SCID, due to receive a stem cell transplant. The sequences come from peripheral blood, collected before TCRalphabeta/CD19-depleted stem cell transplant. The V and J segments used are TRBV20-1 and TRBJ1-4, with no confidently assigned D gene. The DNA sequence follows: TGCAGTGCTAGAGATCCCAAGAGGAGTGAAAAACTGTTTTTT. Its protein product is CSARDPKRSEKLFF.